This T cell receptor (beta chain) was sequenced during a study of cytomegalovirus exposure and HLA in healthy donors. Study-wide points: Rarity marked most TCR sequences, yet some public TCRs occurred in many donors. There were under 200 TCR beta chains listed as cytomegalovirus-associated.

The V end was cut by 1 base, the J end by 8 bases, with 8 bases between. There are 12 residues in the CDR3. The germline gives CDR1 SGHVS, CDR2 FQNEAQ. Concerning this clone itself: The antigen remains unidentified.

The table came from immunoSEQ multiplex PCR; TCRdb's copy has only in-frame clones and leaves some out. The sample lists some 170,000 clones, about 89% seen once, with less than 3.5% in the top ten. The chain links TRBV7-8 to TRBJ1-2; no clear D. The TCR was taken from a man aged 18 to 29 in good health and CMV-seropositive. Sequencing input: PBMCs. Here the CDR3 reads CASSLGDGGYTF. CDR3 DNA sequence: TGTGCCAGCAGCTTAGGTGATGGCGGCTACACCTTC. Supplemented by reference TRBV7-8 and TRBJ1-2, the full variable domain reads GAGVSQSPRYKVAKRGQDVALRCDPISGHVSLFWYQQALGQGPEFLTYFQNEAQLDKSGLPSDRFFAERPEGSVSTLKIQRTQQEDSAVYLCASSLGDGGYTFGSGTRLTVV.